These 14 T cell receptor beta chains were sequenced from one sample in a study of cytomegalovirus exposure and HLA in healthy donors. PCR was performed using 60 Vbeta and 13 Jbeta primers. Sequencing was performed with immunoSEQ multiplex PCR; in TCRdb, only in-frame clones are kept and a portion is missing. The data hold 120,000 or so clones, with around 78% observed a single time. The sequencing input was PBMCs. The receptors stem from a man aged 18 to 30 in good health and CMV-seropositive.

The chain links TRBV2 to TRBJ1-2; D not resolved. Trimming removed 3 bases from V and 6 bases from J, with 8 bases in between. This CDR3 is 12 amino acids long. From germline, CDR1 is SNHLY and CDR2 FYNNEI. CDR3 loop: CASSDSVDGYTF. CDR3 bases: TGTGCCAGCAGTGACAGCGTGGATGGCTACACCTTC. Full variable domain (outside the CDR3, taken from reference TRBV2 and TRBJ1-2): EPEVTQTPSHQVTQMGQEVILRCVPISNHLYFYWYRQILGQKVEFLVSFYNNEISEKSEIFDDQFSVERPDGSNFTLKIRSTKLEDSAMYFCASSDSVDGYTFGSGTRLTVV.

This rearrangement joins TRBV7-9 to TRBJ2-5, with TRBD2 matching 8 bases. The CDR3 consists of 13 residues. From germline, CDR1 is SEHNR and CDR2 FQNEAQ (reference sequence). The V and J ends lost 2 bases and 7 bases, in that order; junction bases with no gene match: 3. Here the CDR3 reads CASSLTREATQYF. DNA for the CDR3: TGTGCCAGCAGCTTAACGCGGGAGGCGACCCAGTACTTC. Together with reference TRBV7-9 and TRBJ2-5, the CDR3 gives the full variable domain: DTGVSQNPRHKITKRGQNVTFRCDPISEHNRLYWYRQTLGQGPEFLTYFQNEAQLEKSRLLSDRFSAERPKGSFSTLEIQRTEQGDSAMYLCASSLTREATQYFGPGTRLLVL.

The CDR3 DNA sequence: TGTGCCAGCAGGCCTCCGACAGGTGGGAACACTGAAGCTTTCTTT. Its protein product is CASRPPTGGNTEAFF. This sequence joins TRBV7-9 and TRBJ1-1; a possible D gene is TRBD1 (6 bases). V was shortened by 6 bases and J by 1 base, with 15 bases between the two germline ends. This CDR3 has 15 residues. Per germline, CDR1 SEHNR and CDR2 FQNEAQ (reference sequence).

This clone was recorded once. The chain joins TRBV2 to TRBJ2-2; TRBD2 agrees at 9 bases. In germline, CDR1 is SNHLY, CDR2 FYNNEI. Losses at the gene ends were 8 bases for V and 4 bases for J; bases not matched to a gene: 11. The CDR3 covers 16 residues. CDR3 region: CASLRWLAGTTGELFF. The CDR3 DNA reads as TGTGCCAGCCTGAGGTGGCTAGCGGGAACCACCGGGGAGCTGTTTTTT.

The J gene is TRBJ2-7, the V gene TRBV19; maybe TRBD2 (6 bases). Germline V gene sequence: CDR1 LNHDA, CDR2 SQIVND (reference sequence). CDR3 length equals 14 residues. Trimming took off 3 bases at V and 5 bases at J, with 14 bases between the two ends. The CDR3 coding sequence is TGTGCCAGTAGTATCGAACTAGCAGGGCACGAGCAGTACTTC. This sequence encodes CASSIELAGHEQYF.

The chain is built from TRBV7-8 and TRBJ2-5; D may be TRBD1 (6 bases). The CDR3 contains 13 residues. Per the germline V gene, CDR1 is SGHVS and CDR2 is FQNEAQ. Trimming removed 4 bases at V and 5 bases at J, with 11 bases between. The CDR3 DNA is TGTGCCAGCAGCTCCGGACAGAAGGAGACCCAGTACTTC. As protein: CASSSGQKETQYF.

The chain is built from TRBV11-2 and TRBJ2-5; 14 positions match TRBD2. There are 18 residues in the CDR3. Losses at the gene ends were 3 bases for V and 5 bases for J; bases not matched to a gene: 11. CDR1 is SGHAT, CDR2 FQNNGV, per germline. CDR3 nucleotide sequence: TGTGCCAGCAGCTTCGGACTAGCGGGGGGCCTCACTAGGGAGACCCAGTACTTC. Residues: CASSFGLAGGLTRETQYF.

V and J are TRBV4-1 and TRBJ1-5; D ambiguous. V gave up 4 bases and J gave up 0 bases, with 13 bases separating them. The CDR3 extends over 16 amino acids. Germline V gene data show CDR1 as MGHRA and CDR2 as YSYEKL. The CDR3 bases are TGCGCCAGCAGCCTAGCCCCCGGGAGTAGCAATCAGCCCCAGCATTTT. Amino acids: CASSLAPGSSNQPQHF.

This clone was detected only once. V gene TRBV27 combines with J gene TRBJ2-1; 7 bases align to TRBD1. Germline trimming cut 7 bases from V and 4 bases from J; bases unmatched to any gene: 4. Germline CDR1 is MNHEY and CDR2 is SMNVEV (reference sequence). CDR3 length: 13 residues. DNA of the CDR3: TGTGCCAGCACTCAGACAGGGTACAATGAGCAGTTCTTC. It yields the protein CASTQTGYNEQFF.

This clone has just a few counts. The chain links TRBV6-5 to TRBJ1-5; D perhaps matches TRBD1 (5 bases). V lost 8 bases and J 5 bases, leaving 7 bases between the germline ends. Germline CDR1 and CDR2: MNHEY and SVGAGI. There are 11 residues in the CDR3. The CDR3 nucleotides read TGTGCCAGCGGCAGGGATCAGCCCCAGCATTTT. Protein sequence: CASGRDQPQHF.

The CDR3 region is CAISAPFSGLEINEQFF. The CDR3 bases are TGTGCCATCAGTGCCCCTTTTTCAGGGCTGGAAATCAATGAGCAGTTCTTC. The chain carries TRBV10-3 and TRBJ2-1; possibly TRBD1 for D (5 bases). The CDR3 runs to 17 residues. Trimming removed 4 bases from V and 6 bases from J, with 22 bases in between. Germline CDR1 and CDR2: ENHRY and SYGVKD.

The chain employs TRBV2 and TRBJ2-1; TRBD1 matches at 8 bases. The CDR3 spans 15 residues. Germline V gives CDR1 SNHLY, CDR2 FYNNEI. The V gene end was trimmed by 6 bases and the J gene end by 4 bases; junction bases not matched to a gene: 8. The CDR3 protein is CASSGGGQVYNEQFF. CDR3 sequence (DNA): TGTGCCAGCAGCGGTGGGGGACAGGTTTACAATGAGCAGTTCTTC.

V is TRBV2 and J is TRBJ2-5, with 10 bases lining up with TRBD2. With 7 bases clipped from V and 2 bases from J, the junction kept 16 bases outside the gene matches. From germline, CDR1 is SNHLY and CDR2 FYNNEI. CDR3 size: 18 residues. The CDR3 protein is CASTPQRGGRNGQETQYF. The CDR3 region has the DNA TGTGCCAGCACCCCACAGCGGGGGGGCCGGAACGGGCAAGAGACCCAGTACTTC.

The rearrangement uses TRBV11-2 and TRBJ2-5, with 14 positions matching TRBD2. The CDR3 extends over 16 amino acids. J lost 5 bases, V lost 5 bases, and 7 bases had no gene match. The germline V gene encodes CDR1 SGHAT and CDR2 FQNNGV. CDR3 DNA sequence: TGTGCCAGCAGCCCTGGGACTAGCGGGGGACGGGAGACCCAGTACTTC. Translated, it gives CASSPGTSGGRETQYF.